A selection of T cell receptor beta chains follows, all from one sample in a study of OX40 agonist ivuxolimab in advanced cancers. TCRdb's copy holds only in-frame clones and misses some; the assay was immunoSEQ multiplex PCR. The table lists about 67,000 clones, roughly 84% of them singletons. Sample: CD4+ or CD8+ T cells sorted from blood, taken in a trial of the OX40 agonist ivuxolimab. These receptors came from an adult with an advanced solid tumor such as melanoma, head and neck, liver or kidney cancer. The CDR3 runs from the conserved cysteine through the conserved F or W. A D gene is named only where the DNA matches it firmly. The listing skips clone size in some rows; elsewhere it reads once, few, many or a size class.

cdr3_length	d_call	v_call	clone_size	j_call	cdr3_aa	cdr3_nt
17	.	TRBV18	.	TRBJ2-3	CASSPSGWGTSTDTQYF	TGTGCCAGCTCACCATCCGGGTGGGGAACTAGCACAGATACGCAGTATTTT
17	TRBD2	TRBV11-2	.	TRBJ2-5	CASSGRASGKGGETQYF	TGTGCCAGCAGCGGCCGAGCTAGCGGGAAGGGGGGGGAGACCCAGTACTTC
17	TRBD1	TRBV28	.	TRBJ1-5	CASSHPSDRYSNQPQHF	TGTGCCAGCAGCCACCCTTCGGACAGGTATAGCAATCAGCCCCAGCATTTT
13	.	TRBV6-1	.	TRBJ1-1	CASSPRQWTEAFF	TGTGCCAGCAGTCCGAGGCAGTGGACTGAAGCTTTCTTT
14	.	TRBV7-2	.	TRBJ2-7	CASSPEEGAREQYF	TGTGCCAGCAGCCCCGAGGAGGGGGCGCGAGAGCAGTACTTC
13	.	TRBV6-1	.	TRBJ2-1	CATFSGPRNEQFF	TGTGCCACATTCTCGGGGCCCCGCAATGAGCAGTTCTTC
14	.	TRBV9	.	TRBJ1-2	CASSVGQQLYGYTF	TGTGCCAGCAGCGTAGGTCAACAGCTCTATGGCTACACCTTC
14	.	TRBV15	once	TRBJ2-5	CATSRDSPEETQYF	TGTGCCACCAGCAGAGATAGCCCCGAAGAGACCCAGTACTTC
17	TRBD2	TRBV5-5	.	TRBJ2-3	CASSLGLAGGQGDTQYF	TGTGCCAGCAGCTTGGGATTAGCGGGAGGGCAAGGAGATACGCAGTATTTT
15	.	TRBV19	medium-sized	TRBJ2-7	CASTPVRDNPYEQYF	TGTGCCAGTACCCCAGTTCGGGACAATCCCTACGAGCAGTACTTC
17	TRBD2	TRBV18	few	TRBJ2-7	CASSPGLAGVNSYEQYF	TGTGCCAGCTCACCGGGACTAGCGGGAGTGAATTCCTACGAGCAGTACTTC
16	.	TRBV21-1	.	TRBJ2-1	CASSKSPSGRANEQFF	TGTGCCAGCAGCAAATCGCCTAGCGGGAGGGCCAATGAGCAGTTCTTC
17	.	TRBV5-5	.	TRBJ1-5	CASSFRESTFSNQPQHF	TGTGCCAGCAGCTTCCGTGAATCGACATTTAGCAATCAGCCCCAGCATTTT
15	.	TRBV9	.	TRBJ2-3	CASSVAGYLTDTQYF	TGTGCCAGCAGCGTAGCTGGGTATCTTACAGATACGCAGTATTTT
19	TRBD2	TRBV9	.	TRBJ2-2	CASSPSGASGRLSTGELFF	TGTGCCAGCAGCCCCTCTGGGGCTAGCGGGAGATTAAGCACCGGGGAGCTGTTTTTT
14	.	TRBV6-1	.	TRBJ1-2	CASSESNRDGGYTF	TGTGCCAGCAGTGAATCGAACAGGGACGGTGGCTACACCTTC
15	.	TRBV27	.	TRBJ2-3	CASRVSRGGTDTQYF	TGTGCCAGCAGAGTCTCGAGGGGGGGCACAGATACGCAGTATTTT
15	TRBD1	TRBV6-5	once	TRBJ1-5	CASSIPGQENQPQHF	TGTGCCAGCAGTATACCGGGACAGGAGAATCAGCCCCAGCATTTT
15	.	TRBV19	.	TRBJ2-1	CASSIVAGQNNEQFF	TGTGCCAGTAGTATAGTAGCGGGACAGAACAATGAGCAGTTCTTC
16	TRBD1	TRBV5-1	.	TRBJ1-6	CASSGGTGNPNSPLHF	TGCGCCAGCAGCGGAGGGACAGGGAACCCGAATTCACCCCTCCACTTT
13	TRBD1	TRBV13	.	TRBJ2-7	CASRGQGSGEQYF	TGTGCCAGCAGGGGACAGGGGTCCGGCGAGCAGTACTTC
15	TRBD2	TRBV5-1	.	TRBJ2-5	CASSFTSGSQETQYF	TGCGCCAGCAGCTTCACTAGCGGGAGTCAGGAGACCCAGTACTTC
18	.	TRBV21-1	.	TRBJ2-7	CASSQRFRGPSRSYEQYF	TGTGCCAGCAGCCAGAGATTCAGGGGGCCGAGTAGATCCTACGAGCAGTACTTC
17	.	TRBV19	.	TRBJ2-1	CASSIKLGGTIYNEQFF	TGTGCCAGTAGTATAAAATTGGGCGGGACGATCTACAATGAGCAGTTCTTC
17	TRBD2	TRBV6-1	.	TRBJ2-7	CASSEAKSGSRSYEQYF	TGTGCCAGCAGTGAAGCAAAGAGCGGGAGCCGGTCCTACGAGCAGTACTTC
16	TRBD1	TRBV19	.	TRBJ1-4	CASSPRGTGGNEKLFF	TGTGCCAGTAGTCCACGCGGGACAGGGGGTAATGAAAAACTGTTTTTT
16	.	TRBV9	.	TRBJ2-1	CASSVGVSFPYNEQFF	TGTGCCAGCAGCGTAGGAGTTAGTTTCCCCTACAATGAGCAGTTCTTC
14	TRBD1	TRBV7-9	.	TRBJ1-2	CASSFTGGQSGYTF	TGTGCCAGCAGCTTTACAGGGGGCCAAAGCGGCTACACCTTC
14	.	TRBV5-1	.	TRBJ2-7	CASSHGTVTYEQYF	TGCGCCAGCAGCCACGGGACTGTTACCTACGAGCAGTACTTC
15	.	TRBV2	.	TRBJ1-3	CASSEQGSSGNTIYF	TGTGCCAGCAGTGAACAGGGATCCTCTGGAAACACCATATATTTT
13	.	TRBV5-1	once	TRBJ2-2	CASSLAGDGELFF	TGCGCCAGCAGCCTCGCAGGGGACGGGGAGCTGTTTTTT
12	.	TRBV28	.	TRBJ2-5	CASVSGMETQYF	TGTGCCAGCGTCTCCGGGATGGAGACCCAGTACTTC